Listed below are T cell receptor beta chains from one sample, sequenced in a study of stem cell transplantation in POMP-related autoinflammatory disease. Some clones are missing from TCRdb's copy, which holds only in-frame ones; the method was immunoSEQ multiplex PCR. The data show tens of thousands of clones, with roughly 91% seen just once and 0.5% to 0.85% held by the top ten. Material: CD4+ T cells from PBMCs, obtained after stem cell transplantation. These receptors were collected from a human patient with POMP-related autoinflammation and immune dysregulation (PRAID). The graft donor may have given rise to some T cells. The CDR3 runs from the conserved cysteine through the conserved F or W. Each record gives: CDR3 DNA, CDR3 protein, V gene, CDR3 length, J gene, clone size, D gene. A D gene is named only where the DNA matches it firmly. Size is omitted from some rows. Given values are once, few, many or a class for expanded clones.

CDR3 DNA: TGTGCCAGCAGCCACACCTTAACCGACAGGGTGGACGAGCAGTACTTC; CDR3 protein: CASSHTLTDRVDEQYF; V gene: TRBV9; CDR3 length: 16; J gene: TRBJ2-7; clone size: NA; D gene: TRBD1
CDR3 DNA: TGCGCCAGCAGCCACGTACCTGGGATAGATTCACCCCTCCACTTT; CDR3 protein: CASSHVPGIDSPLHF; V gene: TRBV5-1; CDR3 length: 15; J gene: TRBJ1-6; clone size: few; D gene: NA
CDR3 DNA: TGTGCCAGCAGTTTTGGCTCCTACGAGCAGTACTTC; CDR3 protein: CASSFGSYEQYF; V gene: TRBV12-3/TRBV12-4; CDR3 length: 12; J gene: TRBJ2-7; clone size: NA; D gene: NA
CDR3 DNA: TGTGCCACCAGTTTGCGGGTGGGCGGGGAGCTGTTTTTT; CDR3 protein: CATSLRVGGELFF; V gene: TRBV24-1; CDR3 length: 13; J gene: TRBJ2-2; clone size: NA; D gene: NA
CDR3 DNA: TGTGCCAGCAGTACCCAGACAGAGTATAATTCACCCCTCCACTTT; CDR3 protein: CASSTQTEYNSPLHF; V gene: TRBV25-1; CDR3 length: 15; J gene: TRBJ1-6; clone size: NA; D gene: NA
CDR3 DNA: TGTGCCAGCAGTGAATCGGGGGGGGGCCAAGAGACCCAGTACTTC; CDR3 protein: CASSESGGGQETQYF; V gene: TRBV6-1; CDR3 length: 15; J gene: TRBJ2-5; clone size: NA; D gene: TRBD2
CDR3 DNA: TGTGCCAGCAGCGAGGCCCGTCTCCCTGATCAGCCCCAGCATTTT; CDR3 protein: CASSEARLPDQPQHF; V gene: TRBV6-5; CDR3 length: 15; J gene: TRBJ1-5; clone size: NA; D gene: NA
CDR3 DNA: TGCAGCGTTGACGGCAGGCCAGATACGCAGTATTTT; CDR3 protein: CSVDGRPDTQYF; V gene: TRBV29-1; CDR3 length: 12; J gene: TRBJ2-3; clone size: NA; D gene: NA
CDR3 DNA: TGCAGCGTTGCCCCCCGACTAGCGGGGGGCCAAGAGACCCAGTACTTC; CDR3 protein: CSVAPRLAGGQETQYF; V gene: TRBV29-1; CDR3 length: 16; J gene: TRBJ2-5; clone size: NA; D gene: TRBD2
CDR3 DNA: TGTGCCAGTAGTCCCACCGTTAGCACAGATACGCAGTATTTT; CDR3 protein: CASSPTVSTDTQYF; V gene: TRBV19; CDR3 length: 14; J gene: TRBJ2-3; clone size: NA; D gene: NA
CDR3 DNA: TGTGCCAGCAGGGCAGGGGGTTACGAGCAGTACTTC; CDR3 protein: CASRAGGYEQYF; V gene: TRBV2; CDR3 length: 12; J gene: TRBJ2-7; clone size: NA; D gene: TRBD1
CDR3 DNA: TGCGCCAGCAGCCAGAATATTGATCCGTATAGCAATCAGCCCCAGCATTTT; CDR3 protein: CASSQNIDPYSNQPQHF; V gene: TRBV4-1; CDR3 length: 17; J gene: TRBJ1-5; clone size: NA; D gene: NA
CDR3 DNA: TGTGCCAGCAGCTTAGTGGGGTCTAGCGGGGGGAATGAGCAGTTCTTC; CDR3 protein: CASSLVGSSGGNEQFF; V gene: TRBV7-9; CDR3 length: 16; J gene: TRBJ2-1; clone size: NA; D gene: TRBD2
CDR3 DNA: TGTGCCAGCAGCCTAGCGGGGGGGTCCAATGAGCAGTTCTTC; CDR3 protein: CASSLAGGSNEQFF; V gene: TRBV6-5; CDR3 length: 14; J gene: TRBJ2-1; clone size: NA; D gene: TRBD2
CDR3 DNA: TGTGCCAGCGGCGTTCGTCGTTTAGCGGGGGGAAACAATGAGCAGTTCTTC; CDR3 protein: CASGVRRLAGGNNEQFF; V gene: TRBV27; CDR3 length: 17; J gene: TRBJ2-1; clone size: NA; D gene: TRBD2
CDR3 DNA: TGTGCCAGCAGCTTATCTGGGACACAAAATAATTCACCCCTCCACTTT; CDR3 protein: CASSLSGTQNNSPLHF; V gene: TRBV7-6; CDR3 length: 16; J gene: TRBJ1-6; clone size: NA; D gene: NA
CDR3 DNA: TGTGCCAGCAGCTTACGGTCGGGGGAAGGGGCCGGGGAGCTGTTTTTT; CDR3 protein: CASSLRSGEGAGELFF; V gene: TRBV7-2; CDR3 length: 16; J gene: TRBJ2-2; clone size: NA; D gene: NA
CDR3 DNA: TGTGCCAGCAGTTGGGACAGGGGTAATTCACCCCTCCACTTT; CDR3 protein: CASSWDRGNSPLHF; V gene: TRBV27; CDR3 length: 14; J gene: TRBJ1-6; clone size: few; D gene: TRBD1
CDR3 DNA: TGTGCCAGCAGTTACGGCTCCGGTGGACTGTTTTTT; CDR3 protein: CASSYGSGGLFF; V gene: TRBV6-6; CDR3 length: 12; J gene: TRBJ1-4; clone size: NA; D gene: NA
CDR3 DNA: TGTGCCAGTAGGCCGACAGGGGTAACCGGGGAGCTGTTTTTT; CDR3 protein: CASRPTGVTGELFF; V gene: TRBV19; CDR3 length: 14; J gene: TRBJ2-2; clone size: NA; D gene: TRBD1
CDR3 DNA: TGTGCCAGCAGCCTACTCGGAGAGGGAGACACCATATATTTT; CDR3 protein: CASSLLGEGDTIYF; V gene: TRBV7-9; CDR3 length: 14; J gene: TRBJ1-3; clone size: NA; D gene: NA
CDR3 DNA: TGTGCCACGAGAGGCGCGGTGGCCAAAAACATTCAGTACTTC; CDR3 protein: CATRGAVAKNIQYF; V gene: TRBV28; CDR3 length: 14; J gene: TRBJ2-4; clone size: NA; D gene: NA
CDR3 DNA: TGTGCCAGCAGCTCCCGGGGAGGGAGAGAGACCCAGTACTTC; CDR3 protein: CASSSRGGRETQYF; V gene: TRBV9; CDR3 length: 14; J gene: TRBJ2-5; clone size: NA; D gene: TRBD2
CDR3 DNA: TGTGCCAGCAGCCCCGCGTTAGCCAAAAACATTCAGTACTTC; CDR3 protein: CASSPALAKNIQYF; V gene: TRBV7-9; CDR3 length: 14; J gene: TRBJ2-4; clone size: NA; D gene: NA
CDR3 DNA: TGTGCCAGCAGCCCCGGACCGACCGCGAACACCGGGGAGCTGTTTTTT; CDR3 protein: CASSPGPTANTGELFF; V gene: TRBV9; CDR3 length: 16; J gene: TRBJ2-2; clone size: NA; D gene: NA
CDR3 DNA: TGTGCCAGCAGCGGTGGACAGACACAAGAGACCCAGTACTTC; CDR3 protein: CASSGGQTQETQYF; V gene: TRBV5-8; CDR3 length: 14; J gene: TRBJ2-5; clone size: NA; D gene: NA
CDR3 DNA: TGTGCCAGCGACTCGCCGGGGGAGGGGACCGGGGAGCTGTTTTTT; CDR3 protein: CASDSPGEGTGELFF; V gene: TRBV6-5; CDR3 length: 15; J gene: TRBJ2-2; clone size: once; D gene: TRBD2
CDR3 DNA: TGTGCCAGCAGCTTAGGACTGGGAGGCGAAAAACTGTTTTTT; CDR3 protein: CASSLGLGGEKLFF; V gene: TRBV5-6; CDR3 length: 14; J gene: TRBJ1-4; clone size: NA; D gene: NA